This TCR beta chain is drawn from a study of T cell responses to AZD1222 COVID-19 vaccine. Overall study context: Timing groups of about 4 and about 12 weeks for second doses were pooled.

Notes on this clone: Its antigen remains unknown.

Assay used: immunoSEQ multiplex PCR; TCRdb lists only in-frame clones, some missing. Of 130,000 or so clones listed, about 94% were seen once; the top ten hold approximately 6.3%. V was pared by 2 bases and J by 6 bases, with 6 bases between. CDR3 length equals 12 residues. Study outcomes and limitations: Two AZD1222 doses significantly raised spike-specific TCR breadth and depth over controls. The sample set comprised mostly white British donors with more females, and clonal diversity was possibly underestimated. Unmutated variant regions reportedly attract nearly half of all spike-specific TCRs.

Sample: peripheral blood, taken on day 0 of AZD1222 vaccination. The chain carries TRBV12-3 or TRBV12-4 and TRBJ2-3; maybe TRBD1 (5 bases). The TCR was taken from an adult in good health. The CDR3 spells CASSLPGDTQYF. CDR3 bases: TGTGCCAGCAGTTTACCAGGGGATACGCAGTATTTT.